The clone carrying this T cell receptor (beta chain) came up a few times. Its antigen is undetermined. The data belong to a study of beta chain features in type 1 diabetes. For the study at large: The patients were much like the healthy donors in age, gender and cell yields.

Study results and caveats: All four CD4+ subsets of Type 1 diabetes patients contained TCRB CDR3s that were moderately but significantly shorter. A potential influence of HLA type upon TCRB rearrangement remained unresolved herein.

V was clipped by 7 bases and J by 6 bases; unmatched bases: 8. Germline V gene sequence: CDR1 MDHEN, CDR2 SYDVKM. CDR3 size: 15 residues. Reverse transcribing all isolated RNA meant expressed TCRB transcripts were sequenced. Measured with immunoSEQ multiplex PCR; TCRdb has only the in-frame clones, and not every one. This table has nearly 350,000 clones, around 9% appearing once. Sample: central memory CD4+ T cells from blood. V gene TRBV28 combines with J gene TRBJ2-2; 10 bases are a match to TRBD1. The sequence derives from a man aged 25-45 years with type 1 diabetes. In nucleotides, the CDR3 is TGTGCCAGCACTCCTGCGGGACAGGGGTCCGGGGAGCTGTTTTTT. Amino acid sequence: CASTPAGQGSGELFF.